Below are 14 T cell receptor beta chains sequenced from a single sample in a study of blood T cell repertoires in COVID-19. TCRdb keeps only in-frame clones here, not all; method: immunoSEQ multiplex PCR. The repertoire holds roughly 340,000 clones, with more than 70% as singletons. The sample was peripheral blood. The receptors were sampled from a woman in her twenties or thirties with COVID-19, enrolled during active disease.

This clone showed up just once. The genes are TRBV11-2 and TRBJ2-7; TRBD2 matches at 10 bases. The CDR3 is 15 residues long. Per germline, CDR1 SGHAT and CDR2 FQNNGV. The V gene end was trimmed by 0 bases and the J gene end by 4 bases; junction bases not matched to a gene: 3. This CDR3 is CASSLDISGGYEQYF. DNA for the CDR3: TGTGCCAGCAGCTTAGATATTAGCGGGGGGTACGAGCAGTACTTC.

The chain employs TRBV4-3 and TRBJ2-7; D ambiguous. V was shortened by 0 bases and J by 3 bases, with 6 bases between the two germline ends. This CDR3 contains 13 residues. Germline CDR1 is LGHNA and CDR2 is YSLEER. The CDR3 is CASSQDLGYEQYV. The CDR3 bases are TGCGCCAGCAGCCAAGATCTAGGCTACGAGCAGTACGTC.

The chain combines TRBV5-1 with TRBJ1-2; D might be TRBD1 (6 bases). There are 15 residues in the CDR3. Trimming pared 0 bases from V and 7 bases from J, leaving 16 bases between. Germline CDR1 reads SGHRS; CDR2 reads YFSETQ. CDR3 amino acids: CASSLDRAKASGYTF. CDR3 nucleotides: TGCGCCAGCAGCTTGGACAGGGCCAAAGCTAGTGGCTACACCTTC.

The V call is TRBV10-1, the J call TRBJ2-5; 13 nucleotides agree with TRBD2. Trimming cost V 4 bases and J 9 bases; bases outside gene matches: 8. There are 15 residues in the CDR3. The germline CDR1 and CDR2 sequences are WNHNN and SYGVQD (reference sequence). CDR3 DNA: TGCGCCAGCAGTGTAGGGACTAGCGGGGAACGGCCCCAGTACTTC. Translated: CASSVGTSGERPQYF.

The CDR3 nucleotides are TGTGCCAGCAGTGGGGCAGGGGGAAACTATGGCTACACCTTC. Translating gives CASSGAGGNYGYTF. This rearrangement joins TRBV2 to TRBJ1-2; 7 nucleotides align to TRBD1. The CDR3 covers 14 residues. CDR1 SNHLY and CDR2 FYNNEI come from the germline V gene. V trimming: 4 bases; J trimming: 2 bases; junction bases outside the gene matches: 4.

V usage is TRBV19 and J usage is TRBJ1-2; D not certain. Germline CDR1 and CDR2: LNHDA and SQIVND (reference sequence). The CDR3 has 13 residues. Trimming took off 6 bases at V and 8 bases at J, with 16 bases between the two ends. CDR3 in DNA: TGTGCCAGTAGCTTTGGCAGGTTCTTAGGCTACACCTTC. Translating gives CASSFGRFLGYTF.

This clone was picked up one time. The genes are TRBV11-3 and TRBJ2-1; tentative D call: TRBD2 (5 bases). CDR3 length equals 12 residues. In germline, CDR1 is SGHNT, CDR2 YENEEA. The V end was cut by 5 bases, the J end by 9 bases, with 11 bases between. The CDR3 DNA sequence: TGTGCCAGCAGCATATTCAGCGGTGAGCAGTTCTTC. It encodes CASSIFSGEQFF. Full variable domain (remainder filled in from reference TRBV11-3 and TRBJ2-1): EAGVVQSPRYKIIEKKQPVAFWCNPISGHNTLYWYLQNLGQGPELLIRYENEEAVDDSQLPKDRFSAERLKGVDSTLKIQPAELGDSAVYLCASSIFSGEQFFGPGTRLTVL.

This chain connects TRBV4-3 to TRBJ1-2; a weak D match, TRBD1 (5 bases). CDR1 is LGHNA, CDR2 YSLEER, per germline. Trimming took 0 bases from V and 4 from J, leaving 12 bases between them. The CDR3 length is 15 residues. The DNA for the CDR3 is TGCGCCAGCAGCCAAGATCGGAGGGGAGGCTATGGCTACACCTTC. This encodes CASSQDRRGGYGYTF.

V gene TRBV4-3 combines with J gene TRBJ2-7; maybe TRBD2 (6 bases). Trimming took off 5 bases at V and 3 bases at J, with 14 bases between the two ends. In germline, CDR1 is LGHNA, CDR2 YSLEER. The CDR3 contains 14 residues. The DNA of the CDR3 is TGCGCCAGCAGCGCGGGACGGGGAGACTACGAGCAGTACTTC. Its translation: CASSAGRGDYEQYF.

This chain joins TRBV5-1 and TRBJ1-3; D not resolved. Germline assignment: CDR1 SGHRS and CDR2 YFSETQ. Trimming pared 4 bases from V and 4 bases from J, leaving 18 bases between. The CDR3 is 16 amino acids. The CDR3 loop is CASSPVLSTAGNTIYF. DNA for the CDR3: TGCGCCAGCAGCCCGGTTCTAAGTACTGCCGGAAACACCATATATTTT.

This chain links TRBV9 with TRBJ2-1; 8 bases align to TRBD2. Germline loops: CDR1 SGDLS, CDR2 YYNGEE. After removal of 0 bases from V and 2 bases from J, the junction contained 4 bases not matched to a gene. CDR3 length: 16 residues. This CDR3 is CASSVGAGDAYNEQFF. The CDR3 DNA is TGTGCCAGCAGCGTAGGAGCGGGAGATGCCTACAATGAGCAGTTCTTC.

This clone is a singleton in its sample. The chain recombines TRBV11-2 with TRBJ1-6; D not certain. V lost 0 bases and J lost 8, with 11 bases in between. The CDR3 consists of 15 residues. CDR1 and CDR2 from the germline V gene are SGHAT and FQNNGV. The CDR3 spells CASSLDLAGDSPLHF. In DNA form, the CDR3 reads TGTGCCAGCAGCTTAGATTTGGCCGGGGATTCACCCCTCCACTTT.

This clone turned up a few times. This sequence joins TRBV6-8 and TRBJ2-7; TRBD2 matches at 12 bases. Unmatched junction bases numbered 17, after V lost 7 bases and J lost 7 bases. Germline values: CDR1 MNHGY, CDR2 SAAAGT. CDR3 size: 17 residues. This chain's CDR3 is CASTGQWLAGGPREQYV. CDR3 coding DNA: TGTGCCAGCACAGGACAGTGGCTAGCGGGAGGGCCTAGAGAGCAGTACGTC.

V gene TRBV7-2 combines with J gene TRBJ2-2, with D unresolved. Germline loops: CDR1 SGHTA, CDR2 FQGNSA. The CDR3 sequence is 15 residues long. V lost 0 bases and J lost 6, with 11 bases in between. The CDR3 DNA sequence: TGTGCCAGCAGCTTAGCGGATATACGGGCCGGGGAGCTGTTTTTT. This codes for CASSLADIRAGELFF.